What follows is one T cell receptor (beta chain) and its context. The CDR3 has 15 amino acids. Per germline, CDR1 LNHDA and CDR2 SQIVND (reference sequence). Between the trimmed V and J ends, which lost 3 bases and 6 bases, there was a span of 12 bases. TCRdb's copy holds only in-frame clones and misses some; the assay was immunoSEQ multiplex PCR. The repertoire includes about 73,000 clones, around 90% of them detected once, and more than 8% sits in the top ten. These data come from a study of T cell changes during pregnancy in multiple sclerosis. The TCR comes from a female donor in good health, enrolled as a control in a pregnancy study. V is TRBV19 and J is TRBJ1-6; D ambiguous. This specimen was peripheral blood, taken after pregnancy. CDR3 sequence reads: CASSMLVGSNSPLHF. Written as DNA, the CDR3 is TGTGCCAGTAGTATGTTAGTAGGGAGTAATTCACCCCTCCACTTT.